The 16 T cell receptor beta chains given below trace back to one sample, sequenced in a study of post-analysis software for immune sequencing data (dated by TCRdb to the mid-2010s). What the research found in general, with its limitations: Patients showed significantly higher frequencies than controls for a handful of TRBV segments, among them TRBV5-6, TRBV5-1 and TRBV20-1.

These receptors have no known antigen. The method was PCR. Sequencing took place on an Illumina HiSeq 2500. Unique molecular identifiers were incorporated into TCR beta cDNA libraries to reduce PCR and sequencing biases. TCRdb ran its own pipeline on the public reads, namely fastp trimming at Q25 and MiXCR clone calling, and kept in-frame beta chains. Under each unique CDR3 protein, matching rows form one entry showing the most common genes and DNA. The sample records about 500,000 distinct CDR3 sequences, around 40% of which are singletons. The ten most abundant clones make up about 12% of the sample. Sequenced: blood. Receptors were obtained from a girl aged 5-17 years with multiple sclerosis.

This clonotype was picked up a small number of times. The chain is built from TRBV25-1 and TRBJ2-7, with 9 positions matching TRBD1. The CDR3 has 15 amino acids. Germline CDR1 is MGHDK and CDR2 is SYGVNS. Germline trimming cut 5 bases from V and 1 base from J; bases unmatched to any gene: 6. CDR3 sequence reads: CASSQWGQGSYEQYF. CDR3 nucleotides: TGTGCCAGCAGTCAGTGGGGACAGGGATCCTACGAGCAGTACTTC.

The rearrangement links TRBV7-9 to TRBJ1-5; D uncertain. The V end lost 9 bases, the J end lost 1 base, and 10 bases lay between the germline ends. Germline CDR1 reads SEHNR; CDR2 reads FQNEAQ (reference sequence). The CDR3 is 13 residues long. CDR3 sequence reads: CASQATSNQPQHF. CDR3 DNA sequence: TGTGCCAGTCAGGCAACAAGCAATCAGCCCCAGCATTTT.

The chain uses TRBV5-1 and TRBJ1-3; D gene ambiguous. V was pared by 0 bases and J by 0 bases, with 7 bases between. Germline V gene sequence: CDR1 SGHRS, CDR2 YFSETQ. The CDR3 has 15 residues. The CDR3 region is CASSLVAGSGNTIYF. As DNA, the CDR3 is TGCGCCAGCAGCTTGGTTGCGGGCTCTGGAAACACCATATATTTT.

V gene TRBV12-3 or TRBV12-4 combines with J gene TRBJ2-5; 7 bases are a match to TRBD1. The better agreement between TRBJ2-7 and the DNA end casts doubt on the J call. This CDR3 has 14 amino acids. As DNA, the CDR3 is TGTGCCAGCAGCCCTGTAGGGGGCTGGTACGAGCAGTACTTC. Amino acid sequence: CASSPVGGWYEQYF.

This clonotype appeared a few times. The V call is TRBV2, the J call TRBJ2-6; 9 bases line up with TRBD1. Germline-derived CDR1 and CDR2 are SNHLY and FYNNEI. Trimming cost V 8 bases and J 0 bases; bases outside gene matches: 8. This CDR3 is 17 amino acids long. The CDR3 DNA reads TGTGCCAGCGGATGGGACAGGGAGAGCTCTGGGGCCAACGTCCTGACTTTC. Translated, it gives CASGWDRESSGANVLTF. The full variable domain, with the rest looked up from reference TRBV2 and TRBJ2-6, is EPEVTQTPSHQVTQMGQEVILRCVPISNHLYFYWYRQILGQKVEFLVSFYNNEISEKSEIFDDQFSVERPDGSNFTLKIRSTKLEDSAMYFCASGWDRESSGANVLTFGAGSRLTVL.

The rearrangement joins TRBV11-3 to TRBJ2-5; D is possibly TRBD2 (7 bases). The CDR3 spans 16 residues. Germline V lookup: CDR1 SGHNT, CDR2 YENEEA. V dropped 3 bases and J dropped 3 bases, with 17 bases sitting between them. Here the CDR3 DNA reads TGTGCCAGCAGCTTTGGGGGGGGACAAGGGGAAGAGACCCAGTACTTC. Translation gives CASSFGGGQGEETQYF.

The V call is TRBV20-1, the J call TRBJ2-7; 8 nucleotides match TRBD1. The J call may be mistaken, given a closer DNA end match to TRBJ2-5. The CDR3 has 14 amino acids. Germline CDR1 and CDR2: DFQATT and SNEGSKA (reference sequence). The chain's CDR3 is CSAWPGQGRETQYF. The CDR3 coding sequence is TGCAGTGCTTGGCCTGGACAGGGTCGAGAGACCCAGTACTTC.

This clonotype came up once. The chain combines TRBV5-1 with TRBJ2-5; TRBD1 or TRBD2 may be the D gene (6 bases each). TRBJ2-7 matches the DNA end more closely, so the J call is doubtful. CDR1 SGHRS and CDR2 YFSETQ come from the germline V gene. The CDR3 is made up of 16 amino acids. CDR3 sequence (DNA): TGCGCCAGCAGCTCACAGATACAGGGCCCCGGGGGCGAGCAGTACTTC. Protein sequence: CASSSQIQGPGGEQYF.

This chain links TRBV12-3 or TRBV12-4 with TRBJ2-1; TRBD2 might be the D (5 bases). V dropped 0 bases and J dropped 0 bases, with 6 bases sitting between them. This CDR3 has 15 residues. CDR3 nucleotide sequence: TGTGCCAGCAGTTTAGCGGAGGTCTCCTACAATGAGCAGTTCTTC. Its translation is CASSLAEVSYNEQFF.

This clonotype was detected ten times or more. The rearrangement joins TRBV12-3 or TRBV12-4 to TRBJ2-7; D is possibly TRBD2 (6 bases). V lost 3 bases, J lost 0 bases, and 9 bases lay in between. The CDR3 is 14 amino acids. The CDR3 is CASSFGGVSYEQYF. The CDR3 region has the DNA TGTGCCAGCAGTTTTGGCGGGGTCTCCTACGAGCAGTACTTC.

The chain combines TRBV7-2 with TRBJ2-4; 11 bases match TRBD1. Near its end, the DNA agrees better with TRBJ2-7, so the J call may be wrong. Germline V gene lookup returns CDR1 SGHTA and CDR2 FQGNSA. The CDR3 loop spans 16 amino acids. CDR3 DNA sequence: TGTGCCAGCATCTCTTCCTCTGGGACAGGGGGCTACGAGCAGTACTTC. Translation: CASISSSGTGGYEQYF.

The CDR3 DNA follows: TGCAGCGATCGACAGGTCTCCTACGAGCAGTACTTC. Translating gives CSDRQVSYEQYF. The chain links TRBV29-1 to TRBJ2-7, with D possibly being TRBD1 (6 bases). Germline CDR1 is SQVTM and CDR2 is ANQGSEA. V lost 7 bases to trimming and J lost 0 bases, with 10 bases between them. This CDR3 has 12 amino acids.

The chain links TRBV28 to TRBJ2-3; the D call may be TRBD1 or TRBD2 (5 bases each). Trimming took 3 bases from V and 1 from J, leaving 11 bases between them. The CDR3 length is 15 residues. Germline V gene sequence: CDR1 MDHEN, CDR2 SYDVKM. For the CDR3, the DNA is TGTGCCAGCAGTTTTGGGGTGGGGGGCACAGATACGCAGTATTTT. It is translated as CASSFGVGGTDTQYF.

The rearrangement links TRBV5-1 to TRBJ2-1, with 7 positions matching TRBD2. This CDR3 is 15 amino acids long. The germline CDR1 and CDR2 sequences are SGHRS and YFSETQ. V trimming: 2 bases; J trimming: 5 bases; junction bases outside the gene matches: 7. CDR3 sequence: CASSLVAGPNNEQFF. The DNA of the CDR3 is TGCGCCAGCAGCTTAGTAGCGGGCCCTAACAATGAGCAGTTCTTC.

This clonotype was detected only a few times. This chain connects TRBV7-6 to TRBJ2-5, with 10 bases identical to TRBD2. The CDR3 spans 15 residues. Losses at the gene ends were 4 bases for V and 5 bases for J; bases not matched to a gene: 7. Germline V CDR1 and CDR2: SGHVS, FNYEAQ. This CDR3 is CASSSGLADRETQYF. CDR3 DNA sequence: TGTGCCAGCAGCTCCGGACTAGCGGACCGCGAGACCCAGTACTTC. The full variable domain, with the rest looked up from reference TRBV7-6 and TRBJ2-5, is GAGVSQSPRYKVTKRGQDVALRCDPISGHVSLYWYRQALGQGPEFLTYFNYEAQQDKSGLPNDRFSAERPEGSISTLTIQRTEQRDSAMYRCASSSGLADRETQYFGPGTRLLVL.

The rearrangement links TRBV20-1 to TRBJ1-4; D ambiguous. V was trimmed by 6 bases and J by 8 bases, leaving 10 bases between them. This CDR3 spans 11 amino acids. Germline assignment: CDR1 DFQATT and CDR2 SNEGSKA (reference sequence). The CDR3: CSATEREKLFF. The CDR3 nucleotides read TGCAGTGCGACCGAGAGGGAAAAACTGTTTTTT.